A selection of T cell receptor beta chains follows, all from one sample in a study of blood T cell repertoires in COVID-19. Profiled with immunoSEQ multiplex PCR; TCRdb holds only in-frame clones, not every one. The sample carries a few hundred thousand clones, less than 85% recorded once. The sequenced material came from peripheral blood. These receptors all stem from a woman under 30 with acute or convalescent COVID-19. The CDR3 runs from the conserved cysteine through the conserved F or W. A D gene is named only where the DNA matches it firmly. Some rows have no size entry. The others give once, few or many, or a class for an expanded clone.

>.|TRBD2|20|TRBJ2-1|TRBV3-1/TRBV3-2
TGTGCCAGCAGCCAAGATGGGGTTCTAGCGGGAGTGGGTTTGGACAATGAGCAGTTCTTC
CASSQDGVLAGVGLDNEQFF
>.|TRBD2|15|TRBJ2-7|TRBV27
TGTGCCAGCAGTGATGGGACTAGCGGGATCTACGAGCAGTACTTC
CASSDGTSGIYEQYF
>.|TRBD2|16|TRBJ2-1|TRBV14
TGTGCCAGCAGCCGGGTAGCGGGAACAAATTACAATGAGCAGTTCTTC
CASSRVAGTNYNEQFF
>.|TRBD2|16|TRBJ2-7|TRBV18
TGTGCCAGCTCACGAACCGGCCTAGCGGCTCGCTACGAGCAGTACTTC
CASSRTGLAARYEQYF
>few|.|15|TRBJ1-1|TRBV4-3
TGCGCCAGCAGCCAAGAGTTCGGGGGTGACACTGAAGCTTTCTTT
CASSQEFGGDTEAFF
>.|TRBD2|19|TRBJ2-1|TRBV7-3
TGTGCCAGCAGCAGCGCCCTAGGGAGGATAGCGGGAGTAAGCAATGAGCAGTTCTTC
CASSSALGRIAGVSNEQFF
>once|TRBD2|19|TRBJ2-5|TRBV2
TGTGCCAGCAGGCCCAGGCGGGCGGGGACTAGCGGGAGTAGTGAGACCCAGTACTTC
CASRPRRAGTSGSSETQYF
>.|TRBD1|15|TRBJ2-2|TRBV5-6
TGTGCCAGCAGGGCCGGGACAGGTCGCACCGGGGAGCTGTTTTTT
CASRAGTGRTGELFF
>.|TRBD2|18|TRBJ2-5|TRBV6-2/TRBV6-3
TGTGCCAGCAGTCCAGGACTAGCGGGCCTAGCCCTCCAAGAGACCCAGTACTTC
CASSPGLAGLALQETQYF
>.|.|12|TRBJ2-7|TRBV19
TGTGCCAGTAGTATTGGAGGCGCCGAGCAGTACTTC
CASSIGGAEQYF
>.|TRBD2|15|TRBJ2-3|TRBV29-1
TGCAGCGCCCAGACTAGCGGGGCTAGCACAGATACGCAGTATTTT
CSAQTSGASTDTQYF
>.|TRBD2|16|TRBJ2-1|TRBV7-9
TGTGCCAGCAGCCAAGGGGGAAGCGGGAGGACCAATGAGCAGTTCTTC
CASSQGGSGRTNEQFF
>.|.|16|TRBJ2-1|TRBV27
TGTGCCAGCAGTTTCATATCGGGGAACTCCTACAATGAGCAGTTCTTC
CASSFISGNSYNEQFF
>.|TRBD1|15|TRBJ1-2|TRBV7-9
TGTGCCAGCAGCTTAGTCAGTACAGGGGACTATGGCTACACCTTC
CASSLVSTGDYGYTF
>once|TRBD1|11|TRBJ2-5|TRBV7-6
TGTGCCAGCCAGGGGGAAGAGACCCAGTACTTC
CASQGEETQYF
>once|TRBD1|15|TRBJ1-1|TRBV5-5
TGTGCCAGCAGCTTATTTTCGGGACAGTTAACTGAAGCTTTCTTT
CASSLFSGQLTEAFF
>.|TRBD2|15|TRBJ2-2|TRBV19
TGTGCCAGTACCCCGGGACTAGCATTATCCGGGGAGCTGTTTTTT
CASTPGLALSGELFF
>.|TRBD2|15|TRBJ2-7|TRBV7-2
TGTGCCAGCAGCTTTACCGGGACTAGCGGGTACGAGCAGTACTTC
CASSFTGTSGYEQYF
>.|.|13|TRBJ2-7|TRBV15
TGTGCCACCAGCAGAGATGGAGGGGTCGAGCAGTACTTC
CATSRDGGVEQYF
>.|TRBD2|14|TRBJ2-7|TRBV5-1
TGCGCCAGCAGCCCCGGAGCGGGAGGGTACGAGCAGTACTTC
CASSPGAGGYEQYF
>.|.|13|TRBJ2-7|TRBV28
TGTGCCAGCAAACAAGGACAGTCCTACGAGCAGTACTTC
CASKQGQSYEQYF
>.|TRBD2|17|TRBJ2-7|TRBV27
TGTGCCAGCAGTTTATCAGAGAAACTAGCGGGAATATACGAGCAGTACTTC
CASSLSEKLAGIYEQYF
>.|.|15|TRBJ2-7|TRBV19
TGCACACCAGGTCCCGTCCAAGAACAGGGCTACGAGCAGTACTTC
CTPGPVQEQGYEQYF
>.|.|17|TRBJ2-1|TRBV21-1
TGTGCCAGCAGCAAGCCGGGAACCAAAGGGGGTCACAATGAGCAGTTCTTC
CASSKPGTKGGHNEQFF
>.|.|17|TRBJ1-5|TRBV19
TGTGCCAGTAGCCCGGCCAGGGGACCTTATAGCAATCAGCCCCAGCATTTT
CASSPARGPYSNQPQHF
>.|TRBD1|14|TRBJ2-1|TRBV10-2
TGCGCCAGCAGTGAAGGGACAGGGGGCCTGGGGCAGTTCTTC
CASSEGTGGLGQFF
>.|.|13|TRBJ1-6|TRBV7-9
TGTGCCAGCAGCCCTCAGGGCTGGTCACCCCTCCACTTT
CASSPQGWSPLHF
>.|.|15|TRBJ1-2|TRBV10-2
TGCGCCAGCCGGGCCTCACAGGGCCGTAACTATGGCTACACCTTC
CASRASQGRNYGYTF
>.|.|15|TRBJ2-3|TRBV11-2
TGTGCCAGCAGCTCGACTTTGGCGGGGCGAGATACGCAGTATTTT
CASSSTLAGRDTQYF
>.|TRBD1|13|TRBJ1-1|TRBV5-1
TGCGCCAGCAGCTTCGAGGGGGCGCGAGTCGCTTTCTTT
CASSFEGARVAFF
>.|.|12|TRBJ2-7|TRBV28
TGTGCCAGCAGTTTATTAGGGGGGGCGCAGTACTTC
CASSLLGGAQYF
>.|.|16|TRBJ1-3|TRBV6-4
TGTGCCAGCAGTGCAGACATTTTTCCTTCTGGAAACACCATATATTTT
CASSADIFPSGNTIYF
>.|TRBD1|13|TRBJ1-1|TRBV30
TGTGCCTGGAGTCGGGGGACAGGGGCTGAAGCTTTCTTT
CAWSRGTGAEAFF
>once|.|17|TRBJ1-6|TRBV6-2/TRBV6-3
TGTGCCAGCAGTTACTCGCCAAGCGGATTCGAGAATTCACCCCTCCACTTT
CASSYSPSGFENSPLHF
>.|TRBD1|13|TRBJ1-6|TRBV6-5
TGTGCCGGTCGGGACAGGGGTAATTCACCCCTCCACTTT
CAGRDRGNSPLHF
>few|.|13|TRBJ1-1|TRBV7-8
TGTGCCAGCAGCTTAGGGGGCAGGGGAGAAGCTTTCTTT
CASSLGGRGEAFF
>.|TRBD1|13|TRBJ1-2|TRBV5-1
TGCGCCAGCAGCTTTGGACAGGACTATGGCTACACCTTC
CASSFGQDYGYTF
>.|TRBD1|14|TRBJ1-3|TRBV6-5
TGTGCCAGCTTGGACAGGAACTCTGGAAACACCATATATTTT
CASLDRNSGNTIYF
>.|TRBD1|14|TRBJ2-7|TRBV27
TGTGCCACAGGGGTTTCAGGACAGGGGTACGAGCAGTACTTC
CATGVSGQGYEQYF
>.|.|15|TRBJ2-7|TRBV18
TGTGCCAGCTACGACGCGAGAGGGAGCTCCTACGAGCAGTACTTC
CASYDARGSSYEQYF
>few|TRBD1|19|TRBJ1-3|TRBV27
TGTGCCAGATCCGCAACCTACCACAGGGGTATCTTCTCTGGAAACACCATATATTTT
CARSATYHRGIFSGNTIYF
>.|.|14|TRBJ2-7|TRBV7-6
TGTGCCAGCAGCTTAGGGGGGGAAAACTACGAGCAGTACTTC
CASSLGGENYEQYF
>.|TRBD2|16|TRBJ2-4|TRBV19
TGTGCCAGTAGTAAGGGGAAGCGGGGGTGGGGAAACATTCAGTACTTC
CASSKGKRGWGNIQYF
>.|TRBD2|17|TRBJ2-1|TRBV5-1
TGCGCCAGCAGCTTCACCCGTCGACTAGCGGGAGATCATGAGCAGTTCTTC
CASSFTRRLAGDHEQFF
>.|.|13|TRBJ1-3|TRBV7-9
TGTGCCAGCAGCTTATTAACTGGAAACACCATATATTTT
CASSLLTGNTIYF
>.|TRBD1|15|TRBJ1-2|TRBV18
TGTGCCAGCTCACCCCCAGGACAGGGCGAATATGGCTACACCTTC
CASSPPGQGEYGYTF
>.|.|14|TRBJ1-6|TRBV11-2
TGTGCCAGCAGTCCCGCGGGGGGCGGATCACCCCTCCACTTT
CASSPAGGGSPLHF
>few|.|16|TRBJ2-7|TRBV12-2
TGTGCAAGTCGCTTATCCCCGACAGGGCTAGCCTACGAGCAGTACTTC
CASRLSPTGLAYEQYF
>.|TRBD1|16|TRBJ2-6|TRBV5-1
TGCGCCAGCAGCTTTGGGACAGGGGCTGGGGCCAACGTCCTGACTTTC
CASSFGTGAGANVLTF
>few|TRBD2|17|TRBJ2-1|TRBV11-3
TGTGCCAGCAGCTTAGGGGGACTAGCGGGAGAACGCAATGAGCAGTTCTTC
CASSLGGLAGERNEQFF
>.|TRBD2|18|TRBJ2-4|TRBV11-2
TGTGCCAGCAGCTTAGAACCATTCGGGGGGTCGGCCAAAAACATTCAGTACTTC
CASSLEPFGGSAKNIQYF
>.|.|14|TRBJ1-1|TRBV6-6
TGTGCCAGCAGTCCTTGGACAGACCGTTCTGAAGCTTTCTTT
CASSPWTDRSEAFF
>once|TRBD1|15|TRBJ2-2|TRBV2
TGTGCCAGCAGGGGGGTTGCCGGGACAGACGGGGAGCTGTTTTTT
CASRGVAGTDGELFF
>few|TRBD1|15|TRBJ1-2|TRBV6-5
TGTGCCAGCAGTAACCGGGGACAGTTGTTTTATGGCTACACCTTC
CASSNRGQLFYGYTF